This T cell receptor (beta chain) was observed in a study of blood T cell repertoires in COVID-19. Profiled with immunoSEQ multiplex PCR; TCRdb holds only in-frame clones, not every one. This table holds approximately 380,000 clones, 88% found once. Unmatched junction bases numbered 4, after V lost 1 base and J lost 2 bases. Per the germline V gene, CDR1 is MNHEY and CDR2 is SVGAGI. The CDR3 is made up of 16 amino acids. The gene calls are TRBV6-5 and TRBJ2-3; 9 positions match TRBD2. This sequence was found in a woman younger than 35 who had recovered from COVID-19. Sequencing was done on a sample of PBMCs or T cells enriched from blood (not recorded which). CDR3 DNA: TGTGCCAGCAGTTACTTGCGGGGGGGTACCACAGATACGCAGTATTTT. Residues: CASSYLRGGTTDTQYF.